A single T cell receptor (beta chain) is shown here with its context. Its target antigen remains unknown. Base qualities are not provided; no much larger clone lies one nucleotide away. This entry comes from a study of cytomegalovirus exposure and HLA in healthy donors listed by TCRdb under 2017. Background on the whole study: The roughly 700 repertoires of the first cohort and the approximately 110 validation repertoires were produced on the same platform, according to a later analysis. The aim of the study was to test whether cataloging public T cell receptors could identify signatures of past pathogen exposure. Along with the roughly 710-subject first cohort, a separate validation cohort of more than 90 different subjects was used. The study combined high-throughput TCR immunosequencing, statistical association of individual TCRs with disease status, and machine learning to predict cytomegalovirus infection status. General study outcomes and caveats: While some public TCRs were present in many individuals, most TCR sequences turned up only very rarely across donors. The validation cohort had no HLA typing available for a later analysis, so co-occurrence within that cohort was assessed over all 120 or so repertoires. Cytomegalovirus status was reported to be diagnosed by the classifier with high specificity and sensitivity in both the original and validation cohorts. Three of the identified cytomegalovirus-associated TCR beta chains were confirmed in vitro to be specific for cytomegalovirus antigens. According to the authors, the approach could potentially be generalized to other disease states and immunological phenotypes. The study gave a list of around 170 TCR beta chains associated with cytomegalovirus. Of the cluster scores, around 95% were above 0 in a later analysis, which found that TCRs clustered in the first cohort also tended to co-occur in the 130 or so validation repertoires.

The germline V gene (reference sequence) sets CDR1 to SGHAT and CDR2 to FQDESV. From the cysteine through the phenylalanine, the CDR3 covers 17 amino acids. Only the CDR3 region is kept as DNA, spanning 51 bases read in frame from base 1. The germline V and J ends show losses of 3 bases and 5 bases respectively, and no gene match explains 9 bases of the junction. Separate from the approximately 690-subject first cohort, the validation cohort of about 120 subjects was the group to which the donors belonged. Libraries were constructed by the immunoSEQ multiplex PCR assay. The source study handled its data this way. To diagnose cytomegalovirus status from the catalog of TCR beta chain sequences, a statistical classification framework was built. In TCRdb, the immuneACCESS table is reduced to in-frame sequences with V and J assigned. These tables do not hold every clone; where another copy was compared, an unresolved V gene accounts for under half, and the others remain unexplained. Clonal size and the V and J genes are those of that table, whereas D and trimming came from the DNA. For this sample the table gives under 95,000 clones, of which approximately 94% were detected only once. More than 3% of the sample lies in the top ten.

The material sequenced was PBMCs. This TCR derives from a woman aged 18-29 years in good health and CMV-seropositive. The chain was built from TRBV11-1 and TRBJ2-7, with 14 bases aligning to TRBD2. The CDR3 sequence is CASSFRTSGRSSDEQYF. The DNA sequence is TGTGCCAGCAGCTTCCGGACTAGCGGGAGGAGTAGCGACGAGCAGTACTTC.